These 11 T cell receptor beta chains were all obtained from the same sample, sequenced in a study of OX40 agonist ivuxolimab in advanced cancers. Libraries came from the immunoSEQ multiplex PCR assay. TCRdb mirrors the immuneACCESS table, restricted to in-frame sequences. Some clones are absent from its copies; in checked studies, under half trace to an unresolved V gene, and the reason for the others is unknown. Across this sample there are 77,000 or so clones, with roughly 90% seen only once. Of the sample, 10% is held by the ten largest clones. Material: CD4+ or CD8+ T cells sorted from blood, obtained in a trial of the OX40 agonist ivuxolimab. All receptors come from an adult with an advanced solid tumor such as melanoma, head and neck, liver or kidney cancer.

About this clone: Other DNA sequences in the same sample also yield this CDR3. This rearrangement joins TRBV5-1 to TRBJ2-7; 8 bases align to TRBD1. V gave up 0 bases and J gave up 3 bases; unmatched junction bases: 2. Germline V gives CDR1 SGHRS, CDR2 YFSETQ. The CDR3 sequence is 14 residues long. The CDR3 loop is CASSLAGGYYEQYF. Written as DNA, the CDR3 is TGCGCCAGCAGCTTGGCAGGGGGCTACTACGAGCAGTACTTC. Full variable domain (remainder filled in from reference TRBV5-1 and TRBJ2-7): KAGVTQTPRYLIKTRGQQVTLSCSPISGHRSVSWYQQTPGQGLQFLFEYFSETQRNKGNFPGRFSGRQFSNSRSEMNVSTLELGDSALYLCASSLAGGYYEQYFGPGTRLTVT.

The rearrangement links TRBV19 to TRBJ2-7; no reliable D call. Germline V gives CDR1 LNHDA, CDR2 SQIVND (reference sequence). V was shortened by 5 bases and J by 6 bases, with 14 bases between the two germline ends. The CDR3 runs to 13 residues. The CDR3 nucleotides are TGTGCCAGTAGTCGGTATGGCGATGGCGAGCAGTACTTC. This encodes CASSRYGDGEQYF. Based on the CDR3 plus reference TRBV19 and TRBJ2-7, the full variable domain is DGGITQSPKYLFRKEGQNVTLSCEQNLNHDAMYWYRQDPGQGLRLIYYSQIVNDFQKGDIAEGYSVSREKKESFPLTVTSAQKNPTAFYLCASSRYGDGEQYFGPGTRLTVT.

The V gene is TRBV10-3, the J gene TRBJ2-7; D is uncertain. CDR3 length: 13 amino acids. Germline-derived CDR1 and CDR2 are ENHRY and SYGVKD. The V end was cut by 2 bases, the J end by 2 bases, with 7 bases between. The DNA of the CDR3 is TGTGCCATCAGTGAGGACACCCCCTACGAGCAGTACTTC. It translates to CAISEDTPYEQYF.

The V call is TRBV12-5, the J call TRBJ2-7, with unresolved D. Trimming removed 3 bases from V and 4 bases from J, with 7 bases in between. CDR1 and CDR2 from the germline V gene are LGHNT and FRNRAP. The CDR3 spans 12 residues. CDR3 loop: CASGFRIYEQYF. In nucleotides, the CDR3 is TGTGCTAGTGGTTTTAGGATTTACGAGCAGTACTTC.

The chain uses TRBV7-9 and TRBJ2-1; D possibly uses TRBD1 or TRBD2 (5 bases each). CDR3 length equals 15 residues. Between the trimmed V and J ends, which lost 3 bases and 6 bases, there was a span of 15 bases. The V gene's germline CDR1 is SEHNR and CDR2 FQNEAQ (reference sequence). In DNA, the CDR3 is TGTGCCAGCAGCTTGGGGGAGTTCTTGGCCAATGAGCAGTTCTTC. It codes for CASSLGEFLANEQFF.

The chain combines TRBV12-5 with TRBJ1-2; 8 bases map to TRBD1. Germline CDR1 is LGHNT and CDR2 is FRNRAP. V lost 1 base and J lost 4; bases outside the gene matches: 11. This CDR3 region has 17 residues. The CDR3 coding sequence is TGTGCTAGTGGTTTGGAAACCCGGGACAGGAGATCCTATGGCTACACCTTC. Protein product: CASGLETRDRRSYGYTF.

The J gene is TRBJ1-1, the V gene TRBV9; 11 bases align to TRBD1. Losses at the gene ends were 3 bases for V and 5 bases for J; bases not matched to a gene: 3. The germline V gene has CDR1 SGDLS and CDR2 YYNGEE. The length of the CDR3 is 14 residues. CDR3 nucleotides: TGTGCCAGCAGCGGGGACAGGGGGGGAACTGAAGCTTTCTTT. This translates into CASSGDRGGTEAFF. The full variable domain, with the rest looked up from reference TRBV9 and TRBJ1-1, is DSGVTQTPKHLITATGQRVTLRCSPRSGDLSVYWYQQSLDQGLQFLIQYYNGEERAKGNILERFSAQQFPDLHSELNLSSLELGDSALYFCASSGDRGGTEAFFGQGTRLTVV.

The rearrangement links TRBV11-2 to TRBJ1-1; D ambiguous. The CDR3 totals 15 residues. The germline CDR1 and CDR2 sequences are SGHAT and FQNNGV. V lost 1 base and J 5 bases, leaving 14 bases between the germline ends. CDR3 protein: CASSLGIMVGTEAFF. The CDR3 DNA follows: TGTGCCAGCAGCTTAGGAATAATGGTAGGGACTGAAGCTTTCTTT.

This CDR3 is CASSQTGQGSTDTQYF. The CDR3 DNA reads as TGTGCCAGCTCACAAACGGGACAGGGGAGCACAGATACGCAGTATTTT. The V gene is TRBV18, the J gene TRBJ2-3; 10 nucleotides line up with TRBD1. This CDR3 is built from 16 residues. Germline V gene data show CDR1 as KGHSH and CDR2 as LQKENI. V dropped 4 bases and J dropped 0; count of bases not matched to a gene: 4.

This chain connects TRBV4-2 to TRBJ2-1; D may be TRBD1 (5 bases). V was pared by 1 base and J by 5 bases, with 15 bases between. The CDR3 spans 16 residues. Looked up from germline, CDR1 is LGHNA and CDR2 is YNFKEQ. The CDR3 sequence is CASSQVLGAQNNEQFF. The CDR3 nucleotides read TGTGCCAGCAGCCAAGTTTTAGGGGCGCAGAACAATGAGCAGTTCTTC.

Notes on this clone: The junction shows a germline mismatch at one end, possibly a read error. The V and J genes are TRBV13 and TRBJ2-2, with 8 nucleotides matching TRBD2. The CDR3 covers 12 residues. Germline V lookup: CDR1 PRHDT, CDR2 FYEKMQ (reference sequence). CDR3: CASSGGTGELFF. CDR3 coding DNA: TGTGCTAGCAGCGGGGGCACCGGGGAGCTGTTTTTT.